The 32 T cell receptor beta chains below all came from one sample that was sequenced in a study of beta chain features in type 1 diabetes. Study conclusions and caveats: Significant though moderate, a shortening of TCRB CDR3s appeared in all four CD4+ subsets of Type 1 diabetes patients.

Expressed TCRB transcripts got sequenced, as all isolated RNA was reverse transcribed. Here immunoSEQ multiplex PCR was the method, and the copy in TCRdb shows in-frame clones only, minus some. The sample shows about 700,000 clones, 10% to 15% of them seen only once. These receptors lack a known antigen. Material: naive CD4+ T cells from blood. These receptors all come from a man between 18 and 35 years old with type 1 diabetes.

This rearrangement joins TRBV27 to TRBJ2-7; D not certain. Germline V CDR1 and CDR2: MNHEY, SMNVEV (reference sequence). The CDR3 sequence is 12 residues long. V lost 5 bases, J lost 12 bases, and 17 bases lay in between. The CDR3 DNA reads as TGTGCCAGCAGTCCCGAGAGGCGAGTGTCGTACTTC. This encodes CASSPERRVSYF.

The CDR3: CASSFRPAGSTDTQYF. Here the CDR3 DNA reads TGCGCCAGCAGCTTCAGGCCAGCGGGGAGTACAGATACGCAGTATTTT. V and J are TRBV5-1 and TRBJ2-3; TRBD2 agrees at 7 bases. The CDR3 is 16 residues long. V gave up 2 bases and J gave up 3 bases; unmatched junction bases: 9. CDR1 is SGHRS, CDR2 YFSETQ, per germline.

About this clone itself: This same CDR3 is encoded by further DNA sequences in the sample. CDR3 loop: CASSVGQANTGELFF. The CDR3 DNA follows: TGTGCCAGCAGCGTAGGACAGGCCAACACCGGGGAGCTGTTTTTT. V gene TRBV9 combines with J gene TRBJ2-2, with TRBD1 as a possible D gene (6 bases). V was trimmed by 0 bases and J by 2 bases, leaving 8 bases between them. The germline gives CDR1 SGDLS, CDR2 YYNGEE. This CDR3 is built from 15 residues. The full variable domain, in which reference TRBV9 and TRBJ2-2 provide the parts outside the CDR3, is DSGVTQTPKHLITATGQRVTLRCSPRSGDLSVYWYQQSLDQGLQFLIQYYNGEERAKGNILERFSAQQFPDLHSELNLSSLELGDSALYFCASSVGQANTGELFFGEGSRLTVL.

This clone was recorded a few times. V is TRBV11-1 and J is TRBJ1-2, with D tentatively TRBD1 (5 bases). The CDR3 runs 13 residues. The germline V gene has CDR1 SGHAT and CDR2 FQDESV (reference sequence). Trimming removed 5 bases at V and 8 bases at J, with 15 bases between. As DNA, the CDR3 is TGTGCCAGCAGCCACAGGACGGCCGGAGGCTACACCTTC. Its translation: CASSHRTAGGYTF. Looking up the rest from reference TRBV11-1 and TRBJ1-2 gives the full variable domain: EAEVAQSPRYKITEKSQAVAFWCDPISGHATLYWYRQILGQGPELLVQFQDESVVDDSQLPKDRFSAERLKGVDSTLKIQPAELGDSAMYLCASSHRTAGGYTFGSGTRLTVV.

This clone occurred a few times. The gene calls are TRBV30 and TRBJ2-2, with no clear D. This CDR3 has 14 residues. V gave up 0 bases and J gave up 1 base, with 6 bases separating them. CDR1 is GTSNPN and CDR2 is SVGIG in the germline V gene (reference sequence). CDR3 DNA sequence: TGTGCCTGGAGTGTTTATAAGAACACCGGGGAGCTGTTTTTT. This gives the protein CAWSVYKNTGELFF.

The chain joins TRBV7-2 to TRBJ1-2, with 7 bases that match TRBD1. Germline V gene data show CDR1 as SGHTA and CDR2 as FQGNSA. The CDR3 extends over 13 amino acids. V was clipped by 4 bases and J by 2 bases; unmatched bases: 1. The CDR3, as DNA: TGTGCCAGCAGCTCAGGGGGGAACTATGGCTACACCTTC. It specifies CASSSGGNYGYTF.

The V and J genes are TRBV6-5 and TRBJ2-1; tentatively, D is TRBD2 (6 bases). This CDR3 is 16 amino acids long. V lost 0 bases, J lost 10 bases, and 19 bases lay in between. Looked up from germline, CDR1 is MNHEY and CDR2 is SVGAGI. CDR3 protein: CASSYSGTQLGGEQFF. CDR3 DNA sequence: TGTGCCAGCAGTTACTCCGGGACTCAACTTGGTGGGGAGCAGTTCTTC.

V gene TRBV7-6 combines with J gene TRBJ1-1; D gene ambiguous. Between the trimmed V and J ends, which lost 0 bases and 1 base, there was a span of 6 bases. CDR1 SGHVS and CDR2 FNYEAQ come from the germline V gene. The CDR3 spans 14 residues. In nucleotides, the CDR3 is TGTGCCAGCAGCTTAGCGAGCAGGAACACTGAAGCTTTCTTT. As protein: CASSLASRNTEAFF.

This sequence joins TRBV7-3 and TRBJ2-2, with TRBD1 matching 8 bases. Germline V lookup: CDR1 SGHTA, CDR2 FQGTGA. The CDR3 is made up of 16 amino acids. Trimming at V came to 1 base and at J to 1 base, leaving 2 bases not matched to a gene. The CDR3 loop reads CASSLSRGLNTGELFF. CDR3 sequence (DNA): TGTGCCAGCAGCTTAAGCAGGGGGCTGAACACCGGGGAGCTGTTTTTT. Complete variable domain (other parts from reference TRBV7-3 and TRBJ2-2): GAGVSQTPSNKVTEKGKYVELRCDPISGHTALYWYRQSLGQGPEFLIYFQGTGAADDSGLPNDRFFAVRPEGSVSTLKIQRTERGDSAVYLCASSLSRGLNTGELFFGEGSRLTVL.

This rearrangement joins TRBV7-3 to TRBJ2-3; tentatively, D is TRBD2 (6 bases). Germline CDR1 is SGHTA and CDR2 is FQGTGA. V lost 2 bases, J lost 2 bases, and 14 bases lay in between. This CDR3 region has 16 residues. CDR3 nucleotide sequence: TGTGCCAGCAGCTTAGGGGCGGGGCCTTACACAGATACGCAGTATTTT. Protein sequence: CASSLGAGPYTDTQYF. Drawing the rest from reference TRBV7-3 and TRBJ2-3, the complete variable domain is GAGVSQTPSNKVTEKGKYVELRCDPISGHTALYWYRQSLGQGPEFLIYFQGTGAADDSGLPNDRFFAVRPEGSVSTLKIQRTERGDSAVYLCASSLGAGPYTDTQYFGPGTRLTVL.

The rearrangement links TRBV18 to TRBJ2-3; D is uncertain. There are 14 residues in the CDR3. CDR1 and CDR2 (germline): KGHSH, LQKENI. Trimming shortened V by 0 bases and J by 6 bases, and 10 bases separated the two germline ends. The CDR3 region has the DNA TGTGCCAGCTCACCACCGTCAAGTTGGGATACGCAGTATTTT. Its translation: CASSPPSSWDTQYF.

This clone occurred a few times. This chain uses TRBV5-4 with TRBJ1-2; D not resolved. Germline CDR1 SGHNT, CDR2 YYREEE (reference sequence). The CDR3 is made up of 14 amino acids. V was clipped by 0 bases and J by 3 bases, with 9 bases between them. The CDR3 bases are TGTGCCAGCAGCTTGGGACCACGGGACTATGGCTACACCTTC. Amino acids: CASSLGPRDYGYTF.

This clone has only a few counts. V gene TRBV11-3 combines with J gene TRBJ1-1; possibly TRBD1 for D (6 bases). V lost 4 bases and J lost 5, with 17 bases in between. CDR3 length: 15 residues. Looked up from germline, CDR1 is SGHNT and CDR2 is YENEEA. This CDR3 reads CASSSAGGAGTEAFF. CDR3 DNA sequence: TGTGCCAGCAGCTCTGCTGGGGGCGCCGGGACTGAAGCTTTCTTT.

V is TRBV7-2 and J is TRBJ2-5; a possible D gene is TRBD1 (6 bases). This CDR3 comprises 12 residues. Germline CDR1 and CDR2: SGHTA and FQGNSA. Trimming cost V 7 bases and J 2 bases, with 8 bases left between them. DNA for the CDR3: TGTGCCAGCACCGGACAGCAAGAGACCCAGTACTTC. Encoded protein: CASTGQQETQYF. The full variable domain, completed using reference TRBV7-2 and TRBJ2-5, is GAGVSQSPSNKVTEKGKDVELRCDPISGHTALYWYRQSLGQGLEFLIYFQGNSAPDKSGLPSDRFSAERTGGSVSTLTIQRTQQEDSAVYLCASTGQQETQYFGPGTRLLVL.

This chain uses TRBV30 with TRBJ1-1; 8 bases fit TRBD1. The germline V gene has CDR1 GTSNPN and CDR2 SVGIG (reference sequence). J was trimmed by 5 bases and V by 4 bases; bases with no gene match: 15. This CDR3 has 16 amino acids. The CDR3 DNA sequence: TGTGCCTGGACTTACTACTATGACAGGGGAGAAACTGAAGCTTTCTTT. Its protein product is CAWTYYYDRGETEAFF. Full variable domain (missing parts from reference TRBV30 and TRBJ1-1): SQTIHQWPATLVQPVGSPLSLECTVEGTSNPNLYWYRQAAGRGLQLLFYSVGIGQISSEVPQNLSASRPQDRQFILSSKKLLLSDSGFYLCAWTYYYDRGETEAFFGQGTRLTVV.

This clone was counted only a few times. V and J are TRBV19 and TRBJ2-7, with 12 bases fitting TRBD2. This CDR3 is built from 16 residues. Germline values: CDR1 LNHDA, CDR2 SQIVND (reference sequence). The trim removed 5 bases at V and 0 bases at J, leaving 5 bases unmatched. The chain's CDR3 is CASSPWTSGDSYEQYF. The DNA of the CDR3 is TGTGCCAGTAGTCCCTGGACTAGCGGGGACTCCTACGAGCAGTACTTC.

This clone was picked up a small number of times. The chain is built from TRBV7-6 and TRBJ2-5, with D possibly TRBD1 on 5 matching bases. Trimming took off 5 bases at V and 5 bases at J, with 9 bases between the two ends. Germline CDR1 SGHVS, CDR2 FNYEAQ. This CDR3 is built from 12 residues. DNA for the CDR3: TGTGCCAGCAGCGCTGCAGGGGAGACCCAGTACTTC. As protein: CASSAAGETQYF.

The V gene is TRBV4-1, the J gene TRBJ2-7; TRBD2 aligns across 7 bases. There are 16 residues in the CDR3. Looked up from germline, CDR1 is MGHRA and CDR2 is YSYEKL. Trimming took 1 base from V and 6 from J; bases not matched to a gene: 12. The CDR3 is CASSQGGGRFTTEQYF. Here the CDR3 DNA reads TGCGCCAGCAGCCAAGGCGGCGGGAGATTCACCACCGAGCAGTACTTC.

This clone was counted a few times. This chain uses TRBV5-4 with TRBJ1-6; possible D gene TRBD1, 6 bases. Germline CDR1 is SGHNT and CDR2 is YYREEE (reference sequence). The CDR3 spans 16 residues. Trimming took off 0 bases at V and 7 bases at J, with 14 bases between the two ends. The CDR3 loop reads CASSLVHRDVNSPLHF. CDR3 nucleotides: TGTGCCAGCAGCTTGGTCCACAGGGATGTGAATTCACCCCTCCACTTT.

The chain is built from TRBV28 and TRBJ2-5; 10 bases are shared with TRBD2. Germline-derived CDR1 and CDR2 are MDHEN and SYDVKM. The ends lost 6 bases at V and 1 base at J; junction bases unmatched: 5. The CDR3 covers 15 residues. The CDR3 loop is CASSQSSGGQETQYF. The CDR3 DNA reads as TGTGCCAGCAGCCAATCTAGCGGGGGCCAAGAGACCCAGTACTTC.

There are a few counts of this clone. The V gene is TRBV13, the J gene TRBJ2-3; 9 bases align to TRBD2. CDR1 is PRHDT and CDR2 is FYEKMQ in the germline V gene (reference sequence). This CDR3 spans 16 amino acids. The V gene end was trimmed by 5 bases and the J gene end by 3 bases; junction bases not matched to a gene: 9. CDR3 sequence (DNA): TGTGCCAGCAGCCCACCCCCAGCGGGGGGAACAGATACGCAGTATTTT. Residues: CASSPPPAGGTDTQYF.

This clone was found a few times. The CDR3 region is CASSRDRELSPLHF. In DNA, the CDR3 is TGTGCCAGCAGCCGGGACAGGGAGCTTTCACCCCTCCACTTT. The chain recombines TRBV14 with TRBJ1-6; 9 bases agree with TRBD1. The CDR3 loop spans 14 amino acids. V was pared by 4 bases and J by 9 bases, with 4 bases of the junction left unmatched. Germline V lookup: CDR1 SGHDN, CDR2 FVKESK. Full variable domain (rest looked up from reference TRBV14 and TRBJ1-6): EAGVTQFPSHSVIEKGQTVTLRCDPISGHDNLYWYRRVMGKEIKFLLHFVKESKQDESGMPNNRFLAERTGGTYSTLKVQPAELEDSGVYFCASSRDRELSPLHFGNGTRLTVT.

A few counts support this clone. The chain combines TRBV19 with TRBJ1-1; 8 bases are a match to TRBD1. V was pared by 8 bases and J by 1 base, with 3 bases of the junction left unmatched. Germline V gene lookup returns CDR1 LNHDA and CDR2 SQIVND (reference sequence). The CDR3 covers 13 residues. CDR3 sequence: CASPDRGNTEAFF. The CDR3 DNA is TGTGCCAGTCCCGACAGGGGGAACACTGAAGCTTTCTTT. The whole variable domain, remainder taken from reference TRBV19 and TRBJ1-1, is DGGITQSPKYLFRKEGQNVTLSCEQNLNHDAMYWYRQDPGQGLRLIYYSQIVNDFQKGDIAEGYSVSREKKESFPLTVTSAQKNPTAFYLCASPDRGNTEAFFGQGTRLTVV.

The chain carries TRBV5-1 and TRBJ1-3; D is unclear. CDR1 is SGHRS and CDR2 is YFSETQ in the germline V gene. Trimming stripped 4 bases from V and 4 bases from J, with 18 bases between. CDR3 length equals 16 residues. The CDR3 DNA follows: TGCGCCAGCAGCCCCGCGTTCCAAAACGACGGAAACACCATATATTTT. This encodes CASSPAFQNDGNTIYF.

The rearrangement links TRBV7-2 to TRBJ2-3; D remains unclear. CDR3 size: 12 residues. V lost 1 base and J 14 bases, leaving 13 bases between the germline ends. CDR1 is SGHTA and CDR2 is FQGNSA in the germline V gene. The CDR3 spells CASSLESMRWYF. The DNA for the CDR3 is TGTGCCAGCAGCTTAGAAAGTATGAGGTGGTATTTT.

The chain is built from TRBV6-5 and TRBJ1-1; D gene uncertain. The CDR3 extends over 16 amino acids. Germline V lookup: CDR1 MNHEY, CDR2 SVGAGI. Trimming removed 0 bases from V and 0 bases from J, with 11 bases in between. The CDR3 DNA sequence: TGTGCCAGCAGTTACTCGAGGTCGTCTGTGAACACTGAAGCTTTCTTT. This codes for CASSYSRSSVNTEAFF.

V and J are TRBV6-5 and TRBJ2-7; 7 bases agree with TRBD1. V gave up 0 bases and J gave up 8 bases; unmatched junction bases: 7. This CDR3 contains 14 residues. Germline V gene sequence: CDR1 MNHEY, CDR2 SVGAGI. The CDR3 reads CASSYSNDRAKQYF. The DNA of the CDR3 is TGTGCCAGCAGTTACTCAAACGACAGGGCTAAGCAGTACTTC.

This clone has more than one count but fewer than ten. The gene calls are TRBV30 and TRBJ1-5; 7 bases match TRBD1. The CDR3 covers 14 residues. Per the germline V gene, CDR1 is GTSNPN and CDR2 is SVGIG (reference sequence). Trimming at V came to 4 bases and at J to 5 bases, leaving 8 bases not matched to a gene. CDR3 residues: CAWTLEGQHQPQHF. The CDR3 coding sequence is TGTGCCTGGACCCTTGAGGGACAGCATCAGCCCCAGCATTTT.

This clone was found a few times. The chain links TRBV11-3 to TRBJ2-3; no reliable D call. Germline CDR1 and CDR2: SGHNT and YENEEA. The CDR3 totals 14 residues. Trimming shortened V by 3 bases and J by 4 bases, and 11 bases separated the two germline ends. Here the CDR3 DNA reads TGTGCCAGCAGCTTCAGACAACCCGCAGATACGCAGTATTTT. This translates into CASSFRQPADTQYF.

The chain employs TRBV5-1 and TRBJ2-1, with D possibly being TRBD1 (5 bases). CDR1 is SGHRS and CDR2 is YFSETQ in the germline V gene. Trimming took 3 bases from V and 4 from J, leaving 8 bases between them. There are 13 residues in the CDR3. CDR3 sequence (DNA): TGCGCCAGCAGCTCGACAGAATACAATGAGCAGTTCTTC. It is translated as CASSSTEYNEQFF.

The chain is built from TRBV14 and TRBJ2-1; 7 nucleotides line up with TRBD1. Germline loops: CDR1 SGHDN, CDR2 FVKESK. J gave up 4 bases and V 4 bases, and 13 bases lay outside the gene matches. The length of the CDR3 is 17 residues. The CDR3 DNA is TGTGCCAGCAGCCTCCGACAGGCAGGGGGTTCATACAATGAGCAGTTCTTC. Translation gives CASSLRQAGGSYNEQFF.

The chain joins TRBV6-5 to TRBJ1-1; perhaps TRBD1 as D (5 bases). CDR3 length: 13 amino acids. V was shortened by 2 bases and J by 4 bases, with 8 bases between the two germline ends. CDR1 and CDR2 from the germline V gene are MNHEY and SVGAGI. In DNA form, the CDR3 reads TGTGCCAGCAGTTACGATCAGGGCACTGAAGCTTTCTTT. Encoded protein: CASSYDQGTEAFF.